This T cell receptor beta chain was retrieved from a study of blood T cell repertoires in COVID-19. In the study overall: COVID-19 samples collected from the United States, Italy and Spain covered acute and convalescent phases. From T cells, B-cell-depleted T cells, or PBMCs came the material, which was cDNA or gDNA.

In the authors' methods: It was from reference gene primer amplification that nucleated cell counts were estimated. Sequencing used immunoSEQ multiplex PCR; TCRdb keeps in-frame clones, though not all of them. That table is the source of V, J and clone size, and D and trimming were worked out from the DNA. The profile covers over 600,000 clones, with over 80% appearing a single time and under 0.3% taken by the ten largest. The TCR sequence derives from a woman in her late teens or twenties with acute or convalescent COVID-19. The sequenced sample was peripheral blood.

As DNA, the CDR3 is TGTGCCTGGACCCTAGGGGGCACTGAAGCTTTCTTT. The encoded protein is CAWTLGGTEAFF. This chain joins TRBV30 and TRBJ1-1; weak D call: TRBD1 (6 bases). The CDR3 length is 12 residues. Per germline, CDR1 GTSNPN and CDR2 SVGIG (reference sequence). Trimming removed 4 bases from V and 4 bases from J, with 10 bases in between.